This TCR beta chain was recorded in a study of T cell changes during pregnancy in multiple sclerosis. TCRdb keeps only in-frame clones here, not all; method: immunoSEQ multiplex PCR. This table holds tens of thousands of clones, 80% to 95% found once. The CDR3 runs to 11 residues. In germline, CDR1 is WSHSY, CDR2 SAAADI. V lost 8 bases and J lost 3, with 7 bases in between. The receptor's source is a female donor in good health, enrolled as a control in a pregnancy study. The rearrangement uses TRBV10-2 and TRBJ1-1; perhaps TRBD1 as D (6 bases). The source material was peripheral blood, sampled in the third trimester of pregnancy. The CDR3 coding sequence is TGCGCCAGCTCAGGGGACACTGAAGCTTTCTTT. It encodes CASSGDTEAFF.